The 16 T cell receptor beta chains in this list originate from one sample, sequenced in a study of regulatory T cells in long-lasting Graves disease. The sample's time point: newly diagnosed GD, antithyroid drugs for less than 3 months. Following extraction of RNA from PBMCs, that RNA was used to make the TCR library. For TCR beta, libraries came from iRepertoire HTBI primers and Arm-PCR of CDR3 regions. TCRdb fed the multiplex PCR reads into MiXCR, producing one record per CDR3 protein. The sample shows about 540,000 distinct CDR3 sequences, approximately 12% of them seen only once. The same specimen was also included in a second study, on T cells in Graves' hyperthyroidism and ophthalmopathy.

The sequences come from peripheral blood mononuclear cells (PBMCs), collected at new diagnosis, from a patient treated with antithyroid drugs. Every receptor here comes from a man aged 25-45 years with Graves disease.

This clonotype came up a few times. The chain recombines TRBV20-1 with TRBJ1-1, with D possibly being TRBD1 (6 bases). Germline V CDR1 and CDR2: DFQATT, SNEGSKA (reference sequence). V lost 1 base and J 1 base, leaving 10 bases between the germline ends. The CDR3 length is 14 residues. Here the CDR3 reads CSARAGAQNTEAFF. The CDR3 DNA is TGCAGTGCTAGAGCGGGGGCACAGAACACTGAAGCTTTCTTT.

This clonotype was observed a handful of times. The chain uses TRBV30 and TRBJ1-2; D is undetermined. V lost 4 bases, J lost 11 bases, and 14 bases lay in between. This CDR3 has 11 residues. Germline lookup yields CDR1 GTSNPN and CDR2 SVGIG (reference sequence). In nucleotides, the CDR3 is TGTGCCTGGACTGAAGGCGCTAGATACACCTTC. It yields the protein CAWTEGARYTF.

The table lists this clonotype with many counts. The gene calls are TRBV28 and TRBJ1-1; TRBD1 matches 8 bases. The CDR3 is 13 residues long. The V and J ends lost 7 bases and 5 bases, in that order; junction bases with no gene match: 6. Germline assignment: CDR1 MDHEN and CDR2 SYDVKM. In DNA, the CDR3 is TGTGCCAGCAAACAACAGGGGGGGACTGAAGCTTTCTTT. Residues: CASKQQGGTEAFF.

The sample holds a few counts of this clonotype. CDR3 DNA: TGCGCCAGCAGCCCTATTAGGCAGAACACTGAAGCTTTCTTT. Protein sequence: CASSPIRQNTEAFF. The rearrangement links TRBV5-1 to TRBJ1-1; D uncertain. The CDR3 extends over 14 amino acids. Germline V gives CDR1 SGHRS, CDR2 YFSETQ. The ends were cut back, 4 bases at V and 1 base at J, with 11 bases in the middle.

About this clonotype: A read error is possible here, since a much larger clone lies one base away. The chain is built from TRBV12-3 or TRBV12-4 and TRBJ2-5, with D perhaps being TRBD1 or TRBD2 (6 bases each). This CDR3 comprises 14 residues. CDR3 nucleotide sequence: TGTGCCAGCAGAGTAGCGGAGGGGGAAGAGGCCCAGTACTTC. It codes for CASRVAEGEEAQYF.

This clonotype was seen ten or more times. The chain carries TRBV20-1 and TRBJ2-7, with D unclear. CDR1 is DFQATT, CDR2 SNEGSKA, per germline (reference sequence). CDR3 size: 13 residues. V lost 3 bases and J lost 4, with 13 bases in between. The CDR3 spells CSASGLFGYEQYF. CDR3 DNA: TGCAGTGCTAGCGGGCTATTTGGGTACGAGCAGTACTTC.

Many counts were recorded for this clonotype. The rearrangement joins TRBV12-3 or TRBV12-4 to TRBJ2-2, with a possible D match to TRBD2 (5 bases). This CDR3 is 16 amino acids long. V was shortened by 3 bases and J by 1 base, with 12 bases between the two germline ends. The CDR3, as DNA: TGTGCCAGCAGTTTTTGGCTAGGAGGGAACACCGGGGAGCTGTTTTTT. Translated: CASSFWLGGNTGELFF.

Concerning this clonotype itself: This clone may be a read error of a much larger clone one base away. Here the CDR3 omits its conserved ending phenylalanine or tryptophan, so a read error is the likely source. The chain employs TRBV20-1 and TRBJ2-7; 9 bases are a match to TRBD2. The CDR3 sequence is 15 residues long. Germline lookup yields CDR1 DFQATT and CDR2 SNEGSKA (reference sequence). J lost 5 bases, V lost 0 bases, and 8 bases had no gene match. The DNA for the CDR3 is TGCAGTGCTAGAGATATGGGGGGACTAGCAGACGAGCAGTACCTC. This codes for CSARDMGGLADEQYL.

This clonotype was counted ten times or more. V and J are TRBV6-1 and TRBJ2-5, with D unclear. The germline V gene has CDR1 MNHNS and CDR2 SASEGT. V shed 5 bases and J shed 1 base, with 11 bases lying between them. The CDR3 totals 14 residues. The DNA of the CDR3 is TGTGCCAGCAGTAGGTTAGGGTTCCAAGAGACCCAGTACTTC. Amino acid sequence: CASSRLGFQETQYF.

The CDR3 nucleotides read TGCGCCAGCAGCTGGACGGACAGGCAAGAGACCCAGTACTTC. Amino acid sequence: CASSWTDRQETQYF. V and J are TRBV5-1 and TRBJ2-5; 7 bases match TRBD1. This CDR3 has 14 amino acids. From germline, CDR1 is SGHRS and CDR2 YFSETQ. The trim removed 3 bases at V and 2 bases at J, leaving 4 bases unmatched.

This clonotype was seen ten or more times. The chain links TRBV7-2 to TRBJ1-2, with TRBD1 identical over 10 bases. CDR1 and CDR2 (germline): SGHTA, FQGNSA. This CDR3 has 16 residues. V was pared by 1 base and J by 7 bases, with 9 bases of the junction left unmatched. The CDR3: CASSLDGTGALGGYTF. The DNA of the CDR3 is TGTGCCAGCAGCTTAGACGGGACAGGGGCCCTTGGTGGCTACACCTTC.

In this sample, this clonotype turned up many times. This chain joins TRBV20-1 and TRBJ1-5; tentative D call: TRBD1 (5 bases). Germline CDR1 reads DFQATT; CDR2 reads SNEGSKA (reference sequence). The CDR3 sequence is 17 residues long. Trimming cost V 6 bases and J 3 bases, with 24 bases left between them. Written as DNA, the CDR3 is TGCAGTGCAGTCCGTCCCTTCAGGGAAGGTCTCAATCAGCCCCAGCATTTT. Translated: CSAVRPFREGLNQPQHF.

This clonotype was seen at least ten times. This chain connects TRBV10-3 to TRBJ1-2; weak D call: TRBD1 (6 bases). Germline-derived CDR1 and CDR2 are ENHRY and SYGVKD. The length of the CDR3 is 13 residues. Trimming removed 6 bases from V and 4 bases from J, with 12 bases in between. The chain's CDR3 is CAIRVQGAYGYTF. In DNA, the CDR3 is TGTGCCATCAGGGTACAGGGCGCCTATGGCTACACCTTC.

This clonotype appeared many times. The rearrangement links TRBV7-9 to TRBJ2-7; D not resolved. The V and J ends lost 3 bases and 5 bases respectively, with 14 bases between them. This CDR3 has 14 residues. Germline V gene data show CDR1 as SEHNR and CDR2 as FQNEAQ (reference sequence). This chain's CDR3 is CASSFMEQRNEQYF. CDR3 in DNA: TGTGCCAGCAGCTTTATGGAACAGAGGAACGAGCAGTACTTC.

This clonotype was observed at least ten times. The CDR3 sequence: CASSPGGHTDTQYF. The CDR3, as DNA: TGTGCCAGCAGCCCGGGTGGTCACACAGATACGCAGTATTTT. V is TRBV7-2 and J is TRBJ2-3; the D is unclear. From germline, CDR1 is SGHTA and CDR2 FQGNSA. The germline V and J ends were trimmed by 5 bases and 2 bases, with 11 bases remaining between them. This CDR3 comprises 14 residues.

Comment on this clonotype: A much bigger clone sits one base away, suggesting this may be a read error. The chain joins TRBV2 to TRBJ1-1, with TRBD1 identical over 7 bases. Germline-derived CDR1 and CDR2 are SNHLY and FYNNEI. The CDR3 has 13 amino acids. In nucleotides, the CDR3 is TGTGCCAGCGGAGAACAGGGGAACACTGAAGCTCTCTTT. Encoded protein: CASGEQGNTEALF.